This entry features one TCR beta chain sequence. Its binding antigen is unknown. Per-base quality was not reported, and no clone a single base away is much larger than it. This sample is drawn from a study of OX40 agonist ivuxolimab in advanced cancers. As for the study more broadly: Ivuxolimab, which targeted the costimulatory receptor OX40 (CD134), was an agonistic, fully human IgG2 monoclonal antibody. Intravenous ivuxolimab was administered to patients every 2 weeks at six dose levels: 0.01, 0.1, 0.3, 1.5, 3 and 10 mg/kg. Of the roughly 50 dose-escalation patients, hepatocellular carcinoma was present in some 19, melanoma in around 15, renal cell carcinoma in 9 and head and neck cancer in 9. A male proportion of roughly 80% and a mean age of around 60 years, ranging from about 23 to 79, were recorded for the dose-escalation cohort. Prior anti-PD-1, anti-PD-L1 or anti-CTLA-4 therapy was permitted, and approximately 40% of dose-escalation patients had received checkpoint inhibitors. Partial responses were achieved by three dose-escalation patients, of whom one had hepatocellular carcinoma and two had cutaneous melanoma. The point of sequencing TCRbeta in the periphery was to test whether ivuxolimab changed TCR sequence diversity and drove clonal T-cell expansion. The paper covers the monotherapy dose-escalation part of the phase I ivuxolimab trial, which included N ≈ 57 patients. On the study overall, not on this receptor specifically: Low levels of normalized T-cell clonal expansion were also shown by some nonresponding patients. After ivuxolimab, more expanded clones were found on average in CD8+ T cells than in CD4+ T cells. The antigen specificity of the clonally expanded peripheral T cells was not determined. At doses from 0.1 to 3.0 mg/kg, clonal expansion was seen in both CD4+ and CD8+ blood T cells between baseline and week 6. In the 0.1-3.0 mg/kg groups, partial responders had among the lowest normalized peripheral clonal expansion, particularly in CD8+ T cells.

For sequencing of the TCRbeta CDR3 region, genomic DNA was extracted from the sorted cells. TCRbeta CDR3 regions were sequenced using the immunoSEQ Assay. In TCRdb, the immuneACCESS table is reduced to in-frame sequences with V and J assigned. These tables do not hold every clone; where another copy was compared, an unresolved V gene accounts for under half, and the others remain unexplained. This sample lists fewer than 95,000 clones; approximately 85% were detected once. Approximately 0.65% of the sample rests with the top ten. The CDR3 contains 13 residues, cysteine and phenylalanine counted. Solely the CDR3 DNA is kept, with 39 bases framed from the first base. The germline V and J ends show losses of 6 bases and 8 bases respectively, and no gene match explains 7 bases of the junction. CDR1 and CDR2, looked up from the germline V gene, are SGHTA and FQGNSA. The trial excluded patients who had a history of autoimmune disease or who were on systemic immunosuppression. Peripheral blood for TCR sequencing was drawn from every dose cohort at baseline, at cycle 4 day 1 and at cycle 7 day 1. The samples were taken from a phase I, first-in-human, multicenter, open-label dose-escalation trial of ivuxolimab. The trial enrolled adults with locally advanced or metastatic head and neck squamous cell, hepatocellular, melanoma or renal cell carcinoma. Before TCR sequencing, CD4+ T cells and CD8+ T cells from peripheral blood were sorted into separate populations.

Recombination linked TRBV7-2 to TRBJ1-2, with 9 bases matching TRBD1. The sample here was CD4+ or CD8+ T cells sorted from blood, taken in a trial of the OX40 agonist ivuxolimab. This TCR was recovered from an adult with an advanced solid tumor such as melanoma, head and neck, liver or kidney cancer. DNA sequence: TGTGCCAGCAGGAAACAGGGGGCCGAAGGCTACACCTTC. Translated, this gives CASRKQGAEGYTF.